Listed below are T cell receptor beta chains from one sample, sequenced in a study of T cells in Graves' hyperthyroidism and ophthalmopathy. TCRdb processed the multiplex PCR reads anew with MiXCR; each CDR3 protein has one entry. The data show a few hundred thousand distinct CDR3 sequences, over 35% seen once. Sequencing input: peripheral blood or thyroid tissue (not recorded which). The receptor set was obtained from an adult woman with Graves' disease, either hyperthyroidism or ophthalmopathy (not recorded which). CDR3s leave out the opening cysteine and the closing phenylalanine or tryptophan. Each record gives: V gene, clone size, J gene, CDR3 protein. Expanded clones are given a class, and other clones once, few, many or no size at all.

>TRBV19|NA|TRBJ1-6
ASSSRDRDAPLH
>TRBV20-1|NA|TRBJ1-5
SARGTGGPQH
>TRBV24-1|NA|TRBJ1-4
ATSDLTSGNEKLF
>TRBV24-1|NA|TRBJ1-2
ASSFRGLGYGYT
>TRBV28|few|TRBJ1-2
ASSSQQGIIYGYT
>TRBV20-1|many|TRBJ1-1
SATTGGKTEAF
>TRBV20-1|many|TRBJ2-7
SARAALTYEQY
>TRBV11-2|NA|TRBJ1-2
ASSEPGLYGYT
>TRBV2|NA|TRBJ1-6
ASRNDRVSPLH
>TRBV2|NA|TRBJ2-7
ASSLDPRTYEQY
>TRBV12-3/TRBV12-4|NA|TRBJ1-6
ASSQTGQNSPLH
>TRBV10-2|NA|TRBJ2-7
ASKRTGTSYEQY
>TRBV7-8|NA|TRBJ2-7
ASSFAVGEQY
>TRBV29-1|NA|TRBJ2-7
SARARSGSSYEQY
>TRBV5-4|NA|TRBJ1-2
ASSPGPQEVYGYT
>TRBV12-3/TRBV12-4|many|TRBJ1-6
ASSPHGQGGNSPLH
>TRBV29-1|NA|TRBJ2-5
SVQPGTGMETQY
>TRBV12-3/TRBV12-4|NA|TRBJ1-1
ASSFESNTEAF
>TRBV5-1|many|TRBJ1-1
ASSLRTGVLEAF
>TRBV5-6|NA|TRBJ1-2
ASSLYAQGVKGYT
>TRBV10-3|NA|TRBJ1-2
AISESKDSGYT
>TRBV19|many|TRBJ1-2
ASSIIWANYGYT